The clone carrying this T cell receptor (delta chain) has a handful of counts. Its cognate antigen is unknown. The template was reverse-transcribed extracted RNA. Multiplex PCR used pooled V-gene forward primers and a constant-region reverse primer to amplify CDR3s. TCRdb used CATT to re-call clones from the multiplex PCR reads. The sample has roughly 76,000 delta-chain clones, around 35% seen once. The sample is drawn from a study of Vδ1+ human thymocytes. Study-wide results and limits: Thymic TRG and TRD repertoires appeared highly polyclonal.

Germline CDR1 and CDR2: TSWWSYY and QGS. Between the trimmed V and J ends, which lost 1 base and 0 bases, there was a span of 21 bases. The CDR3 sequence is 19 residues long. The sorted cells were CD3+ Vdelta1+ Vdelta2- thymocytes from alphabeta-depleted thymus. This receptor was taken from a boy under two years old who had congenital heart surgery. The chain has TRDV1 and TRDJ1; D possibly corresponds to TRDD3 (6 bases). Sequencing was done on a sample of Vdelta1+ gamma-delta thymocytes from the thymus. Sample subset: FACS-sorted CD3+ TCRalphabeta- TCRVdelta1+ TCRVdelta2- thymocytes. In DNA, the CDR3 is TGTGCTCTTGGGGAACCCAACACTCCGTGGGGGCCCCACACCGATAAACTCATCTTT. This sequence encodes CALGEPNTPWGPHTDKLIF.